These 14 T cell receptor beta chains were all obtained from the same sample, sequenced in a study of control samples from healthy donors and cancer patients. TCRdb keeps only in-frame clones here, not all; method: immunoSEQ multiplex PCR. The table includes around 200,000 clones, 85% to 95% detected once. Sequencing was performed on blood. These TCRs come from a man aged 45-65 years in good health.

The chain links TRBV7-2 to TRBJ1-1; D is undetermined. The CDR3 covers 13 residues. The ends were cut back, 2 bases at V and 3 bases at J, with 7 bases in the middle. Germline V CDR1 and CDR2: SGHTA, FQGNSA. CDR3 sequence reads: CASSLNGYTEAFF. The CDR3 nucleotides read TGTGCCAGCAGCTTAAACGGCTACACTGAAGCTTTCTTT.

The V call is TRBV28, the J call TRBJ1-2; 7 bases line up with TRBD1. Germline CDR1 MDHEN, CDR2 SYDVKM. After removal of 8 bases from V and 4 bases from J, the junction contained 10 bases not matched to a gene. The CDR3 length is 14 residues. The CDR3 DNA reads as TGTGCCAGCGCGCGGGACAGACGGCCCTATGGCTACACCTTC. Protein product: CASARDRRPYGYTF.

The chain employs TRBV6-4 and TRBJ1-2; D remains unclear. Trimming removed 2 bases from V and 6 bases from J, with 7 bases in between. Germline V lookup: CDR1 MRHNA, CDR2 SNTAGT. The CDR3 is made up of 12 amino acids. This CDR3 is CASSDRQDGYTF. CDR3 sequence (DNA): TGTGCCAGCAGTGACCGCCAGGATGGCTACACCTTC.

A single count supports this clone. CDR3 region: CASSSYLGQATYNEQFF. The CDR3 region has the DNA TGCGCCAGCAGCTCATACCTCGGGCAGGCCACCTACAATGAGCAGTTCTTC. The rearrangement uses TRBV4-1 and TRBJ2-1, with D unclear. This CDR3 region has 17 residues. Germline V lookup: CDR1 MGHRA, CDR2 YSYEKL. The V end was cut by 5 bases, the J end by 2 bases, with 19 bases between.

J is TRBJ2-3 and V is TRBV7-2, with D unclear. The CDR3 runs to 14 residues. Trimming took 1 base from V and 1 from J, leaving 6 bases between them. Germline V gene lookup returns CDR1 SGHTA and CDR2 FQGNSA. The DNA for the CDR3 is TGTGCCAGCAGCTTAGTTCCGGGCACAGATACGCAGTATTTT. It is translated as CASSLVPGTDTQYF.

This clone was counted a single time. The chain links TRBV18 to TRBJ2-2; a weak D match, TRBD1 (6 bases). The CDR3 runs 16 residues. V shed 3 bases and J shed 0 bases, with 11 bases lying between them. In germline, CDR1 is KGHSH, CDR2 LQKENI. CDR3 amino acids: CASSPIGQSNTGELFF. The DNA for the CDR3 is TGTGCCAGCTCACCGATCGGACAGTCGAACACCGGGGAGCTGTTTTTT.

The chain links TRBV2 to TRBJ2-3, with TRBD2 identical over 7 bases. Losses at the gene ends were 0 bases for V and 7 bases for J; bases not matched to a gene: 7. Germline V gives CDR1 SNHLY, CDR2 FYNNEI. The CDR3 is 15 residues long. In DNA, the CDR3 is TGTGCCAGCAGTGAAGCGCGGGGGTCCGGTAATACGCAGTATTTT. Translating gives CASSEARGSGNTQYF.

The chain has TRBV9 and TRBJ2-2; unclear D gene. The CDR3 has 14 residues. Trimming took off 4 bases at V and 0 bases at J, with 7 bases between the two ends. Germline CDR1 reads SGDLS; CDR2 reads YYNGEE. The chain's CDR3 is CASSTLTNTGELFF. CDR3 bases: TGTGCCAGCAGCACTCTAACGAACACCGGGGAGCTGTTTTTT.

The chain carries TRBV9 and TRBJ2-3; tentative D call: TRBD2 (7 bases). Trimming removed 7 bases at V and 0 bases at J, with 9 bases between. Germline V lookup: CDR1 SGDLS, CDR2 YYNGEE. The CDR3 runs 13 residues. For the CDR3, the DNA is TGTGCCAGCGGGGGGGCTAGCACAGATACGCAGTATTTT. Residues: CASGGASTDTQYF. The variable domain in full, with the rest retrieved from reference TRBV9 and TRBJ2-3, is DSGVTQTPKHLITATGQRVTLRCSPRSGDLSVYWYQQSLDQGLQFLIQYYNGEERAKGNILERFSAQQFPDLHSELNLSSLELGDSALYFCASGGASTDTQYFGPGTRLTVL.

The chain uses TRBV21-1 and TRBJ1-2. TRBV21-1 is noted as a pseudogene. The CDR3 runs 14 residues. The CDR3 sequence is CASSLGGVVYGYTF. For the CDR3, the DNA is TGTGCCAGCAGTTTAGGAGGGGTTGTGTATGGCTACACCTTC.

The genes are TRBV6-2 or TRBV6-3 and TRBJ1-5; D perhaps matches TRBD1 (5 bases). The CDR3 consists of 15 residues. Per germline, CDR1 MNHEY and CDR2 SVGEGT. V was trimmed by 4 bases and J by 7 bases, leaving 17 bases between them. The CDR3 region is CASSFYLDGAQPQHF. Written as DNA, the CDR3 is TGTGCCAGCAGTTTTTATTTAGACGGGGCCCAGCCCCAGCATTTT.

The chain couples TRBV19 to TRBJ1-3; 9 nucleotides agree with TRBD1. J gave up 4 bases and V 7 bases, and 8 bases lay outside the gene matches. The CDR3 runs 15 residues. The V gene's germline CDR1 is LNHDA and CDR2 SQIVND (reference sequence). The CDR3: CASTGDRDNGNTIYF. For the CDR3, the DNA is TGTGCCAGTACCGGGGACAGGGATAACGGAAACACCATATATTTT.

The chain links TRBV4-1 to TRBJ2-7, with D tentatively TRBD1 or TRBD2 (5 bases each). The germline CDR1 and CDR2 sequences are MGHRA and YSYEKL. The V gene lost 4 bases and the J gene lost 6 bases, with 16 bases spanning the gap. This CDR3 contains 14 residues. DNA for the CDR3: TGCGCCAGCAGCCCCTCGGGGCAGGCCCCCGAGCAGTACTTC. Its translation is CASSPSGQAPEQYF.

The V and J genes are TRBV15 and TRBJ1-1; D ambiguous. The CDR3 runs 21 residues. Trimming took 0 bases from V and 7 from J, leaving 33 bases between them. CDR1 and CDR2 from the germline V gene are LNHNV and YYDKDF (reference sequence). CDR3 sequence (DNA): TGTGCCACCAGCAGAGATATACGGGTTCTGGGAGTTCACGGGCCGCCCGATGAAGCTTTCTTT. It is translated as CATSRDIRVLGVHGPPDEAFF. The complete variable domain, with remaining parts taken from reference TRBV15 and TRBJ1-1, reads DAMVIQNPRYQVTQFGKPVTLSCSQTLNHNVMYWYQQKSSQAPKLLFHYYDKDFNNEADTPDNFQSRRPNTSFCFLDIRSPGLGDTAMYLCATSRDIRVLGVHGPPDEAFFGQGTRLTVV.